The next 24 T cell receptor beta chains were all read from a single sample in a study of cytomegalovirus exposure and HLA in healthy donors. 60 Vbeta and 13 Jbeta primers were used in PCR. Generated by immunoSEQ multiplex PCR, the TCRdb table keeps only in-frame clones and is missing some. This table has 45,000 to 65,000 clones, 72% appearing once. The sequenced sample consisted of PBMCs. The source of these receptors is a woman aged 45-60 years in good health and CMV-seropositive.

The genes are TRBV19 and TRBJ2-3; no clear D gene. The CDR3 sequence is 13 residues long. The ends were cut back, 5 bases at V and 1 base at J, with 7 bases in the middle. From germline, CDR1 is LNHDA and CDR2 SQIVND (reference sequence). For the CDR3, the DNA is TGTGCCAGTAGTGACCGGGGCACAGATACGCAGTATTTT. Protein: CASSDRGTDTQYF.

The V call is TRBV15, the J call TRBJ2-1; weak D call: TRBD1 (5 bases). Germline V gene lookup returns CDR1 LNHNV and CDR2 YYDKDF (reference sequence). Between the trimmed V and J ends, which lost 5 bases and 9 bases, there was a span of 14 bases. This CDR3 has 13 residues. The CDR3 loop reads CATSWTLDSEQFF. Written as DNA, the CDR3 is TGTGCCACCAGCTGGACGCTCGACAGTGAGCAGTTCTTC. The full variable domain, its missing parts supplied by reference TRBV15 and TRBJ2-1, is DAMVIQNPRYQVTQFGKPVTLSCSQTLNHNVMYWYQQKSSQAPKLLFHYYDKDFNNEADTPDNFQSRRPNTSFCFLDIRSPGLGDTAMYLCATSWTLDSEQFFGPGTRLTVL.

This clone came up once. This chain uses TRBV2 with TRBJ1-2; a possible D gene is TRBD1 (6 bases). Germline V lookup: CDR1 SNHLY, CDR2 FYNNEI. Trimming pared 4 bases from V and 8 bases from J, leaving 14 bases between. The length of the CDR3 is 13 residues. The CDR3 protein is CASSGGRGAGYTF. In DNA, the CDR3 is TGTGCCAGCAGTGGCGGCAGGGGAGCGGGCTACACCTTC.

CDR3 coding DNA: TGTGCCACCAGAGGGGGGGGCTTTAATGAAAAACTGTTTTTT. This codes for CATRGGGFNEKLFF. The V call is TRBV28, the J call TRBJ1-4; possible D gene TRBD1, 6 bases. Germline CDR1 reads MDHEN; CDR2 reads SYDVKM. This CDR3 comprises 14 residues. V gave up 10 bases and J gave up 4 bases, with 16 bases separating them.

This clone came up once. The V call is TRBV20-1, the J call TRBJ1-5; D unclear. This CDR3 comprises 9 residues. The V gene's germline CDR1 is DFQATT and CDR2 SNEGSKA (reference sequence). CDR3 coding DNA: TGCAGACACGATCAGCCCCAGCATTTT. This encodes CRHDQPQHF.

The gene calls are TRBV6-1 and TRBJ1-4; 9 nucleotides align to TRBD1. The CDR3 consists of 13 residues. Germline V CDR1 and CDR2: MNHNS, SASEGT. The V and J ends lost 6 bases and 8 bases, in that order; junction bases with no gene match: 4. The CDR3 DNA reads TGTGCCAGCAGGCGACAGGGGGGGGAAAAACTGTTTTTT. It is translated as CASRRQGGEKLFF.

The chain employs TRBV6-6 and TRBJ2-3; maybe TRBD2 (6 bases). Trimming took 6 bases from V and 8 from J, leaving 21 bases between them. Germline values: CDR1 MNHNY, CDR2 SVGAGI (reference sequence). The CDR3 loop spans 15 amino acids. The CDR3 nucleotides read TGTGCCAGCAGCCCCCGGCGGGGAGCTCCCCCTACGCAGTATTTT. This translates into CASSPRRGAPPTQYF.

This chain links TRBV30 with TRBJ1-2; no clear D gene. The CDR3 loop spans 12 amino acids. Trimming removed 2 bases at V and 8 bases at J, with 12 bases between. CDR1 and CDR2 from the germline V gene are GTSNPN and SVGIG (reference sequence). The CDR3 DNA is TGTGCCTGGAGTCCCTCCCTCCTGGGCTACACCTTC. Its protein is CAWSPSLLGYTF.

About this clone itself: Relative to the germline gene, one junction end is altered; a read error may explain this. The rearrangement uses TRBV7-9 and TRBJ1-1; D unclear. The CDR3 contains 12 residues. CDR1 and CDR2 (germline): SEHNR, FQNEAQ (reference sequence). This CDR3 is CSSRQSRGDAFF. Here the CDR3 DNA reads TGTTCCAGCCGCCAAAGTCGGGGAGACGCTTTCTTT.

Points on this clone: Distinct nucleotide sequences in the sample also encode this CDR3. The chain is built from TRBV2 and TRBJ1-5, with D tentatively TRBD1 (6 bases). The V end lost 6 bases, the J end lost 7 bases, and 13 bases lay between the germline ends. CDR1 is SNHLY, CDR2 FYNNEI, per germline. The CDR3 runs to 13 residues. The CDR3 protein is CASSGTGRQPQHF. Here the CDR3 DNA reads TGTGCCAGCAGCGGTACAGGGCGGCAGCCCCAGCATTTT.

The rearrangement links TRBV5-6 to TRBJ1-2; the D is unclear. CDR3 length equals 15 residues. Germline V gives CDR1 SGHDT, CDR2 YYEEEE. V was clipped by 4 bases and J by 0 bases, with 13 bases between them. Written as DNA, the CDR3 is TGTGCCAGCAGCCGGATTAGCGCGCCTAACTATGGCTACACCTTC. It yields the protein CASSRISAPNYGYTF.

This sequence joins TRBV9 and TRBJ1-3; 8 bases align to TRBD1. The J segment lost 4 bases and the V segment lost 4 bases, leaving 10 bases of the junction unmatched. Per germline, CDR1 SGDLS and CDR2 YYNGEE. The CDR3 consists of 16 residues. The CDR3 spells CASSPGQGARGNTIYF. The CDR3 DNA sequence: TGTGCCAGCAGCCCAGGCCAGGGGGCACGCGGAAACACCATATATTTT.

The chain uses TRBV7-2 and TRBJ1-4; maybe TRBD1 (5 bases). CDR3 length: 16 residues. CDR1 is SGHTA and CDR2 is FQGNSA in the germline V gene. The V gene lost 5 bases and the J gene lost 7 bases, with 20 bases spanning the gap. CDR3 sequence: CASSPQGGAWPEKLFF. The CDR3 region has the DNA TGTGCCAGCAGCCCACAAGGAGGGGCGTGGCCTGAAAAACTGTTTTTT.

The chain is built from TRBV28 and TRBJ1-5; D might be TRBD1 (5 bases). CDR1 is MDHEN and CDR2 is SYDVKM in the germline V gene. There are 14 residues in the CDR3. Trimming removed 6 bases from V and 1 base from J, with 10 bases in between. The CDR3 spells CASSRDLSNQPQHF. CDR3 coding DNA: TGTGCCAGCAGCCGGGACTTAAGCAATCAGCCCCAGCATTTT.

The chain is built from TRBV7-3 and TRBJ1-1; D is perhaps TRBD1 (6 bases). V was trimmed by 6 bases and J by 1 base, leaving 9 bases between them. CDR3 length: 13 amino acids. Germline V gene sequence: CDR1 SGHTA, CDR2 FQGTGA. The CDR3 spells CASRLGQNTEAFF. The CDR3 DNA follows: TGTGCCAGCAGATTGGGACAGAACACTGAAGCTTTCTTT.

The gene calls are TRBV11-2 and TRBJ2-7, with a weak D call TRBD2 (6 bases). The germline V gene has CDR1 SGHAT and CDR2 FQNNGV. V shed 5 bases and J shed 2 bases, with 10 bases lying between them. There are 13 residues in the CDR3. For the CDR3, the DNA is TGTGCCAGCAGCGGGTCGGGAGCCTACGAGCAGTACTTC. As protein: CASSGSGAYEQYF.

This chain uses TRBV27 with TRBJ2-7; 10 positions match TRBD2. Germline trimming cut 3 bases from V and 7 bases from J; bases unmatched to any gene: 18. The germline V gene has CDR1 MNHEY and CDR2 SMNVEV (reference sequence). CDR3 length: 18 residues. CDR3 in amino acids: CASSFGELAGTPVREQYF. The CDR3 DNA follows: TGTGCCAGCAGTTTTGGGGAACTAGCGGGGACGCCAGTTAGGGAGCAGTACTTC.

The chain combines TRBV29-1 with TRBJ2-1, with D uncertain. CDR1 and CDR2 (germline): SQVTM, ANQGSEA. The CDR3 consists of 12 residues. Trimming left V 4 bases short and J 9 bases short, with 13 bases between. CDR3 loop: CSVGGALSEQFF. The DNA of the CDR3 is TGCAGCGTTGGAGGCGCACTCAGTGAGCAGTTCTTC.

V is TRBV7-9 and J is TRBJ2-1; D may be TRBD1 (6 bases). CDR1 SEHNR and CDR2 FQNEAQ come from the germline V gene (reference sequence). The CDR3 runs 14 residues. V lost 2 bases to trimming and J lost 5 bases, with 10 bases between them. DNA for the CDR3: TGTGCCAGCAGCTTACTACGGACAGACAATGAGCAGTTCTTC. This gives the protein CASSLLRTDNEQFF.

The V gene is TRBV28, the J gene TRBJ2-2; perhaps TRBD2 as D (5 bases). Germline CDR1 reads MDHEN; CDR2 reads SYDVKM. The V end lost 6 bases, the J end lost 7 bases, and 15 bases lay between the germline ends. CDR3 size: 14 residues. The CDR3, as DNA: TGTGCCAGCAGGCCACTAGGATGGAACGGGGAGCTGTTTTTT. This encodes CASRPLGWNGELFF.

The CDR3 reads CASSIWVPGGYEQYF. Written as DNA, the CDR3 is TGTGCCAGTAGTATATGGGTCCCGGGTGGCTACGAGCAGTACTTC. The chain joins TRBV19 to TRBJ2-7; no firm D call. V was cut by 2 bases and J by 3 bases, with 14 bases left in between. The germline gives CDR1 LNHDA, CDR2 SQIVND (reference sequence). The CDR3 is 15 residues long.

The chain combines TRBV18 with TRBJ2-2, with 9 bases fitting TRBD1. V shed 4 bases and J 1 base; nucleotides not matched to a gene: 4. The length of the CDR3 is 16 residues. Germline lookup yields CDR1 KGHSH and CDR2 LQKENI. The CDR3 loop reads CASSLQGAWNTGELFF. As DNA, the CDR3 is TGTGCCAGCTCACTACAGGGGGCATGGAACACCGGGGAGCTGTTTTTT.

The genes are TRBV28 and TRBJ2-7, with a weak D call TRBD1 (6 bases). V was clipped by 6 bases and J by 0 bases, with 9 bases between them. Germline CDR1 reads MDHEN; CDR2 reads SYDVKM. This CDR3 has 13 amino acids. The CDR3 is CASRGTPSYEQYF. The CDR3 DNA sequence: TGTGCCAGCAGGGGGACACCCTCCTACGAGCAGTACTTC. Using reference TRBV28 and TRBJ2-7 for the parts outside the CDR3, the full variable domain is DVKVTQSSRYLVKRTGEKVFLECVQDMDHENMFWYRQDPGLGLRLIYFSYDVKMKEKGDIPEGYSVSREKKERFSLILESASTNQTSMYLCASRGTPSYEQYFGPGTRLTVT.

J is TRBJ1-2 and V is TRBV30; D gene unclear. CDR3 size: 15 residues. Germline V gene sequence: CDR1 GTSNPN, CDR2 SVGIG (reference sequence). V was pared by 7 bases and J by 1 base, with 19 bases between. CDR3 loop: CASAHQYSRNYGYTF. CDR3 sequence (DNA): TGTGCCTCCGCTCACCAATACAGCCGTAACTATGGCTACACCTTC.